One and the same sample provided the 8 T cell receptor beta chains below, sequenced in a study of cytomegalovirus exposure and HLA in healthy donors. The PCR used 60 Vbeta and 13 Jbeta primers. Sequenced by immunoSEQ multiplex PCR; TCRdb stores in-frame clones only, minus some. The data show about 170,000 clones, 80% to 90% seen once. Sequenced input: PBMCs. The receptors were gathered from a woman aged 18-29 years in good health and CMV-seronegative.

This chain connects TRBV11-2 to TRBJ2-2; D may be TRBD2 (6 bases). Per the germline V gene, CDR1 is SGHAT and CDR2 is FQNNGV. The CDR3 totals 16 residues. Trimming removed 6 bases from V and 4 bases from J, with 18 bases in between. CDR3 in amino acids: CASRPARERSTGELFF. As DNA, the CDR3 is TGTGCCAGCAGGCCCGCCCGGGAGAGGAGCACCGGGGAGCTGTTTTTT.

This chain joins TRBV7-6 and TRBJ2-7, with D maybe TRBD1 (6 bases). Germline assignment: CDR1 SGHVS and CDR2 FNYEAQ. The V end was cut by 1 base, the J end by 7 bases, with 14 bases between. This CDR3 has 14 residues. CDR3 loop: CASSLEVSQGEQYF. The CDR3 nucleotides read TGTGCCAGCAGCTTAGAGGTCTCCCAGGGGGAGCAGTACTTC.

The CDR3 DNA reads as TGTGCCAGCAGCCGGACCCCGCAGGGCGAGCAGTACTTC. The encoded protein is CASSRTPQGEQYF. J is TRBJ2-7 and V is TRBV11-3; D is perhaps TRBD1 (5 bases). Trimming stripped 5 bases from V and 6 bases from J, with 14 bases between. Germline V gene data show CDR1 as SGHNT and CDR2 as YENEEA. This CDR3 is 13 amino acids long.

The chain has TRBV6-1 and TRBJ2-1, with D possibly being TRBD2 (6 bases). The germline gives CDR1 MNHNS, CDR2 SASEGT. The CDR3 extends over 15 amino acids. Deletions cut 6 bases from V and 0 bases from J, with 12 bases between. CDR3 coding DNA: TGTGCCAGCAGGAGGGCGGGGAGCTCCTACAATGAGCAGTTCTTC. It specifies CASRRAGSSYNEQFF.

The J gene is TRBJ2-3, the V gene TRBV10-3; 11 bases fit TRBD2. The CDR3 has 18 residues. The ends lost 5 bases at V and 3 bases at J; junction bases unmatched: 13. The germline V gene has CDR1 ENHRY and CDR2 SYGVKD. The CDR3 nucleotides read TGTGCCATCAGTAAATCCCGGGGGACTAGCGGTTTGACAGATACGCAGTATTTT. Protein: CAISKSRGTSGLTDTQYF.

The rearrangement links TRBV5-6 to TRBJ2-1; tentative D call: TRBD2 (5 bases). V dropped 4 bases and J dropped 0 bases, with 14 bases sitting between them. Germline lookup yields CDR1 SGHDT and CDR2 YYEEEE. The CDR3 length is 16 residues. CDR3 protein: CASSTGRGLSYNEQFF. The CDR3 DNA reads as TGTGCCAGCAGCACCGGTCGAGGACTCTCCTACAATGAGCAGTTCTTC. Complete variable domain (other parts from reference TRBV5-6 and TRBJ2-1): DAGVTQSPTHLIKTRGQQVTLRCSPKSGHDTVSWYQQALGQGPQFIFQYYEEEERQRGNFPDRFSGHQFPNYSSELNVNALLLGDSALYLCASSTGRGLSYNEQFFGPGTRLTVL.

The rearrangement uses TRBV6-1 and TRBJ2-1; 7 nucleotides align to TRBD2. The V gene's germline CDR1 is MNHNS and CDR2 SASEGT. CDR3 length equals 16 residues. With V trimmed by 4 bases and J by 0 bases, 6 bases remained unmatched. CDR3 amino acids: CASSGPAGYSYNEQFF. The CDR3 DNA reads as TGTGCCAGCAGTGGGCCAGCGGGATACTCCTACAATGAGCAGTTCTTC.

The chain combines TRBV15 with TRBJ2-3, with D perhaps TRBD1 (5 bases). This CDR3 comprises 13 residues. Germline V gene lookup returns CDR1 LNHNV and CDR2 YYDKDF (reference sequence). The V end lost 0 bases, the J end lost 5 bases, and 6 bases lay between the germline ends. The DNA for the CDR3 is TGTGCCACCAGCAGAGATAGGGGAGATACGCAGTATTTT. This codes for CATSRDRGDTQYF.